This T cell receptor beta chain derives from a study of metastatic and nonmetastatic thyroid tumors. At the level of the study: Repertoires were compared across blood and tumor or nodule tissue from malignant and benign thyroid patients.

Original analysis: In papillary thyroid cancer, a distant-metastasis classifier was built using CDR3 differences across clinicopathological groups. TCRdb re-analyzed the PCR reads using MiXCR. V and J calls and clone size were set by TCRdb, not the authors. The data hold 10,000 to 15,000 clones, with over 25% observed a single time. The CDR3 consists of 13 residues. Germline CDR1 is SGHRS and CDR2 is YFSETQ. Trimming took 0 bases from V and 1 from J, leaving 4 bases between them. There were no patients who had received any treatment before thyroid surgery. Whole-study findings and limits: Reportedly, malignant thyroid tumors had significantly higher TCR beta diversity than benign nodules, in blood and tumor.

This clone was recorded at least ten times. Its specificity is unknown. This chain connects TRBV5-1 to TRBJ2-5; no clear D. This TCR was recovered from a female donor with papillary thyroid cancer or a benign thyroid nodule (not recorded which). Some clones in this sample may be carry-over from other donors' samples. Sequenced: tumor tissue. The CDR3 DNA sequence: TGCGCCAGCAGCTTGGACAGCCAAGAGACCCAGTACTTC. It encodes CASSLDSQETQYF. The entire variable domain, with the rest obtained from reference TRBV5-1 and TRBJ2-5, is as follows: KAGVTQTPRYLIKTRGQQVTLSCSPISGHRSVSWYQQTPGQGLQFLFEYFSETQRNKGNFPGRFSGRQFSNSRSEMNVSTLELGDSALYLCASSLDSQETQYFGPGTRLLVL.